This T cell receptor (beta chain) came from a study of T cells in Graves' hyperthyroidism and ophthalmopathy. Study-level points and caveats: Most expanded thyroid clonotypes above 0.001 recurred in blood.

This CDR3 region has 17 residues. CDR1 is SNHLY and CDR2 is FYNNEI in the germline V gene. The V and J ends lost 2 bases and 1 base, in that order; junction bases with no gene match: 8. A NOSPECS grade of at least 4, a Clinical Activity Score of at least 3 and duration under 3 months were recorded in ophthalmopathy patients. Using around 10 ml of fresh peripheral blood, PBMCs were prepared. This clonotype occurred once. The target antigen is unknown. TCR beta CDR3 regions were amplified from RNA transcripts. Carried out on the TCR CDR3, a first-round RT-PCR used the HTBI primer set. TCRdb itself ran the multiplex PCR reads through MiXCR, one entry per CDR3 protein. The sample shows about 520,000 distinct CDR3 sequences, approximately 24% of them seen only once.

The TCR comes from a woman in her thirties with Graves' ophthalmopathy. The genes are TRBV2 and TRBJ1-1, with 9 bases that match TRBD1. The sequenced material came from blood. Here the CDR3 reads CASSEMYGQGRNTEAFF. The CDR3 bases are TGTGCCAGCAGTGAAATGTACGGACAGGGGAGGAACACTGAAGCTTTCTTT. Together with reference TRBV2 and TRBJ1-1, the CDR3 gives the full variable domain: EPEVTQTPSHQVTQMGQEVILRCVPISNHLYFYWYRQILGQKVEFLVSFYNNEISEKSEIFDDQFSVERPDGSNFTLKIRSTKLEDSAMYFCASSEMYGQGRNTEAFFGQGTRLTVV.